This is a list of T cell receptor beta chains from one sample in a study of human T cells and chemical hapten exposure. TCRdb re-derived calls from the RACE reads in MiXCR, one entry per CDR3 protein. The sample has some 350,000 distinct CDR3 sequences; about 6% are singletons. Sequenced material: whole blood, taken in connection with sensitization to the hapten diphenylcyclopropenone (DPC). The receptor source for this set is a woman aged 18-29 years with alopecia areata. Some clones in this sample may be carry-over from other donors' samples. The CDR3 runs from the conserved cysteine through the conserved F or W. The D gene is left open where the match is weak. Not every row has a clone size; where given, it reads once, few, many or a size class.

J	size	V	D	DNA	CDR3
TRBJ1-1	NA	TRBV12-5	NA	TGTGCTAGTGGCCCCCCCCCAGACACTGAAGCTTTCTTT	CASGPPPDTEAFF
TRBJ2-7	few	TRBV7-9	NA	TGTGCCAGCAGCTTAGTGGCAGGTCTGGGGCCGGATGAGCAGTACTTC	CASSLVAGLGPDEQYF
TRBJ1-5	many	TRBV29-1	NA	TGCAGCGTTCTTTGGGGAATGGGTCAGCCCCAGCATTTT	CSVLWGMGQPQHF
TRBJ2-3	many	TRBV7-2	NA	TGTGCCAGCAGCCCAAAGACAGGATCCACAGATACGCAGTATTTT	CASSPKTGSTDTQYF
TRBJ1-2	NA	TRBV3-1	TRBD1	TGTGCCAGCAGCCCCCGGGACAGAAATAACTATGGCTACACCTTC	CASSPRDRNNYGYTF
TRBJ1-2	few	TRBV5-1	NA	TGCGCCACCTCACAGGGACCCGACTCGTATGGCTACACCTTC	CATSQGPDSYGYTF
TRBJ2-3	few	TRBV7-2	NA	TGTGCCAGCAGCTTACAGCCTAGCGAAGATACGCAGTATTTT	CASSLQPSEDTQYF
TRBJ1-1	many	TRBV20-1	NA	TGCAGTGCTAGACCCCCACAGCAGAACACTGAAGCTTTCTTT	CSARPPQQNTEAFF
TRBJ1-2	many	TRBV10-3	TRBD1	TGTGCCATCAGTGAGAAAACAGGGGGACTCGGCTACACCTTC	CAISEKTGGLGYTF
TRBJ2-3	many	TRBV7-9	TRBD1	TGTGCCAGCAGCCAGGGGGCCCCCACAGATACGCAGTATTTT	CASSQGAPTDTQYF
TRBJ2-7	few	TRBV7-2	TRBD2	TGTGCCAGCAGCTTTTCTAGCGGGGGGGCCTACGAGCAGTACTTC	CASSFSSGGAYEQYF
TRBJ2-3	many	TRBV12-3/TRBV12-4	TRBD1	TGTGCCAGCAGTCGACAGGGGCGGGTAAATACGCAGTATTTT	CASSRQGRVNTQYF
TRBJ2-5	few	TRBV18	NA	TGTGCCAGCTCACCACCGAGGCAGGTCCAGTACTTC	CASSPPRQVQYF
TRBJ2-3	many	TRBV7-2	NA	TGTGCCAGCAGCTTAGGGGTGTACACAGATACGCAGTATTTT	CASSLGVYTDTQYF
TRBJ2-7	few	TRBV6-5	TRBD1	TGTGCCAGCAGTTACTCCAGGGGGCGCGGCGAGCAGTACTTC	CASSYSRGRGEQYF
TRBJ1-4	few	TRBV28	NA	TGTGCCAGCAGTTTGGTTTACCGTAGGGAAAAACTGTTTTTT	CASSLVYRREKLFF
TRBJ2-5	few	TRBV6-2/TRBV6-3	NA	TGTGCCAGCAGTTACTCGCAAGCGGGTCGGGAGACCCAGTACTTC	CASSYSQAGRETQYF
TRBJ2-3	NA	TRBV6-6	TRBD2	TGTGCCAGCAGTTACACTGGGGGGGCAGATACGCAGTATTTT	CASSYTGGADTQYF
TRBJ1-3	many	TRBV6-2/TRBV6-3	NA	TGTGCCAGCAGCCCCGGCCGCTCTGGAAACACCATATATTTT	CASSPGRSGNTIYF
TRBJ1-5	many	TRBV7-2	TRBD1	TGTGCCAGCAGCTTAGGGGACAGTCTGGTCTATAGCAATCAGCCCCAGCATTTT	CASSLGDSLVYSNQPQHF
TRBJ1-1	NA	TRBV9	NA	TGTGCCAGGTTTTTAGGGGGGAGTCTCGCATGCGAAGCTTTCTTT	CARFLGGSLACEAFF
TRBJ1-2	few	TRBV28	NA	TGTGCCAGCAGTGCCCCCGGGGCAGGGGATGTGCAGGATGGCTACACCTTC	CASSAPGAGDVQDGYTF
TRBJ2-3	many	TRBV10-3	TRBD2	TGTGCCATCAGGGATAGCGGGGGTACAGATACGCAGTATTTT	CAIRDSGGTDTQYF
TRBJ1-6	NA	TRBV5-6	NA	TGTGCCAGCAGCCCAGGAAAAGCTTCGGGGGCACCCCTCCACTTT	CASSPGKASGAPLHF
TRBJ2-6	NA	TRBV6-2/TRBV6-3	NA	TGTGCCAGCACCCACTCCCCTTCTGGGGCCAACGTCCTGACTTTC	CASTHSPSGANVLTF
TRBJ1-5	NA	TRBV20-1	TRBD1	TGCAGTGCTAGACCAAGGCGGGGACAGCATCAGCCCCAGCATTTT	CSARPRRGQHQPQHF
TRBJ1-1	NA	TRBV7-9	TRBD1	TGTGCCAGCAGCTTAGTGGGACAGGGGCTGCACACTGAAGCTTTCTTT	CASSLVGQGLHTEAFF
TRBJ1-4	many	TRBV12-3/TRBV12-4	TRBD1	TGTGCCAGCAGTAGCTCAGGGGGATGGGAAAAACTGTTTTTT	CASSSSGGWEKLFF
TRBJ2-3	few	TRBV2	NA	TGTGCCAGCAAGGAGGAGAGTTTTTCTAGCACAGATACGCAGTATTTT	CASKEESFSSTDTQYF
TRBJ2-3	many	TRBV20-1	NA	TGCAGTGCTAGCTTCGGAGATACGCAGTATTTT	CSASFGDTQYF
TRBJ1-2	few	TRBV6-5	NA	TGTGCCAGCAGTTACTCGATCCTGGATTTCTATGGCTACACCTTC	CASSYSILDFYGYTF
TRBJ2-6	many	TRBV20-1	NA	TGCAGTGCTAGGGATCAGGGTTCTGGGGCCAACGTCCTGACTTTC	CSARDQGSGANVLTF
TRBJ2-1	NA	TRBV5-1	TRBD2	TGCGCCAGCAGCCTATCTAGCGGGGGGCCGGTCAATGAGCAGTTCTTC	CASSLSSGGPVNEQFF
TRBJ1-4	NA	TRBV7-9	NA	TGTGCCAGCACCCCTAGTGGTGCAAATGAAAAACTGTTTTTT	CASTPSGANEKLFF
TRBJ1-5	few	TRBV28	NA	TGTGCCAGCAGTGTCGGGGGACCTCTAAATCAGCCCCAGCATTTT	CASSVGGPLNQPQHF
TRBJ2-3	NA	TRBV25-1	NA	TGTGCCAGCCAGCCACGGGGTCCCACAGATACGCAGTATTTT	CASQPRGPTDTQYF
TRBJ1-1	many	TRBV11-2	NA	TGTGCCAGCAGCGTGCAGCCCATGAACACTGAAGCTTTCTTT	CASSVQPMNTEAFF
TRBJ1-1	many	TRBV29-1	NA	TGCAGCGTTACCGACACTCATGATGGCACTGAAGCTTTCTTT	CSVTDTHDGTEAFF
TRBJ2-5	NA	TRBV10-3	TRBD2	TGTGCCATCAAGGCTAGCGGGGGTCAGGAGACCCAGTACTTC	CAIKASGGQETQYF
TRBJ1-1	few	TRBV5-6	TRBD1	TGTGCCAGCAGCTTACAGGGGGCAATCTGGAACACTGAAGCTTTCTTT	CASSLQGAIWNTEAFF
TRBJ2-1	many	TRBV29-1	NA	TGCAGCGTTGGACAGTACAATGAGCAGTTCTTC	CSVGQYNEQFF
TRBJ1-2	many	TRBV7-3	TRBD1	TGTGCCAGCAGCTCGACAGGGGAAAGAGATTATGGCTACACCTTC	CASSSTGERDYGYTF
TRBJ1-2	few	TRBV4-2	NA	TGTGCCAGCAGCCAACCAGGGGAAGAGTATGGCTACACCTTC	CASSQPGEEYGYTF
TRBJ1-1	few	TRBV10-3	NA	TGTGCCATCAGACGGAACACTGAAGCTTTCTTT	CAIRRNTEAFF
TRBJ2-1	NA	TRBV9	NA	TGTGCCAGCAGCGTAGGGAACAATGAGCAGTTCTTC	CASSVGNNEQFF
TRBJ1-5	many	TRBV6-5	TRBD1	TGTGCCAGCAGCTCGGGACAGGGGGACCAGCCCCAGCATTTT	CASSSGQGDQPQHF
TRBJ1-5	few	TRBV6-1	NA	TGTGCCACCAACTTAAGCAGGGACAATCAGCCCCAGCATTTT	CATNLSRDNQPQHF
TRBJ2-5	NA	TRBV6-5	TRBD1	TGTGCCAGCAGCGGGGACAGGGCCGAGACCCAGTACTTC	CASSGDRAETQYF
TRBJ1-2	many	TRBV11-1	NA	TGTGCCAGCAGCGGCACACCCTATGGCTACACCTTC	CASSGTPYGYTF
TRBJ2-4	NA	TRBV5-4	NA	TGTGCCAGCAGCAGATTCCAGGGGCAAGCCAAAAACATTCAGTACTTC	CASSRFQGQAKNIQYF
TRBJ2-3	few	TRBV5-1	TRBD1	TGCGCCAGCAGCCTGGCTGGGACAGGTGACACAGATACGCAGTATTTT	CASSLAGTGDTDTQYF
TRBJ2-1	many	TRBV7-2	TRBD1	TGTGCCAGCAGCGCCCAGACAGGGGGGCGGGAGCAGTTCTTC	CASSAQTGGREQFF